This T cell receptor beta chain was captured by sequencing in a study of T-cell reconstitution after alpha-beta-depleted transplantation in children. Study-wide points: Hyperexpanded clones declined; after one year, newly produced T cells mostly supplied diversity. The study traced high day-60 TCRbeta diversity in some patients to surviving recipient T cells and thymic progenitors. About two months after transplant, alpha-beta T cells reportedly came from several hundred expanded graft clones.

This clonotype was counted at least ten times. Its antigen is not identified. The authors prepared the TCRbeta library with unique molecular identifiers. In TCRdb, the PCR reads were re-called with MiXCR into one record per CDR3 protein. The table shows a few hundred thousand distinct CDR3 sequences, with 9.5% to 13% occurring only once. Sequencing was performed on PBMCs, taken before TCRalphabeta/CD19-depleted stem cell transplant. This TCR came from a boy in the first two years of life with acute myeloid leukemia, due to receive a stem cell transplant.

CDR3 sequence reads: CASSPGQKYQETQYF. The CDR3 DNA is TGTGCCAGCAGCCCCGGACAGAAGTACCAAGAGACCCAGTACTTC. V and J are TRBV7-7 and TRBJ2-5; D possibly corresponds to TRBD1 (6 bases). Trimming stripped 5 bases from V and 0 bases from J, with 13 bases between. Germline V gene data show CDR1 as SSHAT and CDR2 as FNYEAQ (reference sequence). This CDR3 region has 15 residues.